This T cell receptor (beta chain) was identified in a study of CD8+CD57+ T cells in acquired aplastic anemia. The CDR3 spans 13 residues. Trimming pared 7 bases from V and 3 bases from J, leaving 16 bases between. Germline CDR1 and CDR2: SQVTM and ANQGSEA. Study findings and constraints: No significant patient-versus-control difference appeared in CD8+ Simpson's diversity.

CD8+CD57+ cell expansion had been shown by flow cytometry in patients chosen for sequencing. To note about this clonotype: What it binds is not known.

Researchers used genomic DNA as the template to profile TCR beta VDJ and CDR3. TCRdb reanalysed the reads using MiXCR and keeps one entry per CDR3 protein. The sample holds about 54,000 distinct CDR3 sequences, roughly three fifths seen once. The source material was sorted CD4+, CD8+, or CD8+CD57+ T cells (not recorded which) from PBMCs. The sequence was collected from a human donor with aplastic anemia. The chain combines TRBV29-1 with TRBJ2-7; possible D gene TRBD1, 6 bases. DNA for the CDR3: TGCAGCGCGTCCGGGACAACTAGCTACGAGCAGTACTTC. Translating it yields CSASGTTSYEQYF.